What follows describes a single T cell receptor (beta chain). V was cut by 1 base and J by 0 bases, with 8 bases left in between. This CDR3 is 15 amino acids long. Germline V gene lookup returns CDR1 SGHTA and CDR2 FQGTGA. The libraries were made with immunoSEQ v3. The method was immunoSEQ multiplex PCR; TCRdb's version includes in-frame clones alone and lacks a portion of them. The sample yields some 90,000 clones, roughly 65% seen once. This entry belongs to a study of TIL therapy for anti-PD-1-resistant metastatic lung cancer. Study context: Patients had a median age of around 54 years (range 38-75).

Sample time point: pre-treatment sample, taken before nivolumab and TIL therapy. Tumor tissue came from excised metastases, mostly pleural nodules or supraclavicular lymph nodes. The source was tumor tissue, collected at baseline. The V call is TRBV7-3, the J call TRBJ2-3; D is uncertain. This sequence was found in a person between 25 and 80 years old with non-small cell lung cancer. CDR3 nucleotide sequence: TGTGCCAGCAGCTTAAGGTCAGCTAGCACAGATACGCAGTATTTT. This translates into CASSLRSASTDTQYF.